One and the same sample provided the 16 T cell receptor beta chains below, sequenced in a study of shared clonotypes between healthy human individuals. Only in-frame clones appear in the TCRdb table, and some are missing; sequencing was by immunoSEQ multiplex PCR. The sample lists about 2 million clones, roughly 94% occurring once. Sequencing was done on a sample of naive CD4+ T cells sorted from blood. Subset noted: CD45RA+ positively selected. These receptors were collected from a man in his late teens or twenties in good health.

The V gene is TRBV10-1, the J gene TRBJ2-3; D unresolved. CDR1 and CDR2 from the germline V gene are WNHNN and SYGVQD (reference sequence). CDR3 length: 12 residues. Trimming stripped 2 bases from V and 5 bases from J, with 5 bases between. The CDR3 sequence: CASSEGEDTQYF. The CDR3 DNA reads TGCGCCAGCAGTGAGGGGGAAGATACGCAGTATTTT.

The chain uses TRBV11-2 and TRBJ1-6, with D possibly being TRBD1 (5 bases). Deletions cut 4 bases from V and 9 bases from J, with 19 bases between. The germline gives CDR1 SGHAT, CDR2 FQNNGV. The CDR3 totals 16 residues. The CDR3 DNA reads TGTGCCAGCAGCTCTCAATCCCAGGGTTCGAGTTCACCCCTCCACTTT. This gives the protein CASSSQSQGSSSPLHF. Filled out from reference TRBV11-2 and TRBJ1-6, the complete variable domain reads EAGVAQSPRYKIIEKRQSVAFWCNPISGHATLYWYQQILGQGPKLLIQFQNNGVVDDSQLPKDRFSAERLKGVDSTLKIQPAKLEDSAVYLCASSSQSQGSSSPLHFGNGTRLTVT.

Turning to this clone: Other DNA sequences within the sample encode an identical CDR3. This chain links TRBV5-1 with TRBJ1-2; weak D call: TRBD1 (6 bases). The germline V gene encodes CDR1 SGHRS and CDR2 YFSETQ. Trimming removed 0 bases from V and 4 bases from J, with 7 bases in between. The CDR3 has 13 amino acids. This CDR3 reads CASSLVGGYGYTF. CDR3 nucleotide sequence: TGCGCCAGCAGCTTGGTAGGGGGCTATGGCTACACCTTC.

The V and J genes are TRBV10-1 and TRBJ2-1; tentative D call: TRBD2 (6 bases). Trimming left V 4 bases short and J 9 bases short, with 13 bases between. The CDR3 runs 13 residues. Germline CDR1 reads WNHNN; CDR2 reads SYGVQD (reference sequence). CDR3 nucleotide sequence: TGCGCCAGCAGTGCGCGGGAACGGGGTGAGCAGTTCTTC. This codes for CASSARERGEQFF.

The J gene is TRBJ1-3, the V gene TRBV10-3; tentative D call: TRBD1 (5 bases). CDR1 is ENHRY and CDR2 is SYGVKD in the germline V gene. The CDR3 has 14 amino acids. Trimming left V 7 bases short and J 0 bases short, with 10 bases between. CDR3 in amino acids: CAITQGVSGNTIYF. The CDR3 DNA reads as TGTGCCATCACACAAGGGGTCTCTGGAAACACCATATATTTT.

The chain combines TRBV9 with TRBJ2-3; 14 positions agree with TRBD2. Germline V gene lookup returns CDR1 SGDLS and CDR2 YYNGEE. V trimming: 4 bases; J trimming: 3 bases; junction bases outside the gene matches: 7. The CDR3 is 17 residues long. CDR3 DNA sequence: TGTGCCAGCAGCCCGGGGACTAGCGGGAGTATAACAGATACGCAGTATTTT. Amino acids: CASSPGTSGSITDTQYF.

The J gene is TRBJ2-1, the V gene TRBV2; D gene unclear. Trimming took 6 bases from V and 4 from J, leaving 16 bases between them. Germline CDR1 is SNHLY and CDR2 is FYNNEI. This CDR3 region has 15 residues. The CDR3 reads CASREDGGRYNEQFF. DNA for the CDR3: TGTGCCAGCAGAGAGGACGGTGGCCGGTACAATGAGCAGTTCTTC.

The chain links TRBV6-1 to TRBJ1-5; 8 bases line up with TRBD1. CDR1 and CDR2 (germline): MNHNS, SASEGT. The CDR3 totals 15 residues. V was clipped by 1 base and J by 7 bases; unmatched bases: 6. The CDR3 loop is CASSEGSGGRQPQHF. CDR3 bases: TGTGCCAGCAGTGAAGGTTCAGGGGGCAGGCAGCCCCAGCATTTT.

The chain is built from TRBV14 and TRBJ2-7; TRBD1 is a possible D gene (5 bases). The V end was cut by 1 base, the J end by 3 bases, with 13 bases between. The CDR3 consists of 15 residues. CDR1 SGHDN and CDR2 FVKESK come from the germline V gene. This CDR3 reads CASSQASGAFYEQYF. The CDR3 nucleotides are TGTGCCAGCAGCCAAGCATCTGGGGCTTTCTACGAGCAGTACTTC.

In regard to this clone: At the DNA level, this CDR3 is encoded by other sequences in the same sample as well. This rearrangement joins TRBV5-6 to TRBJ2-2; 11 bases map to TRBD2. V lost 5 bases, J lost 6 bases, and 6 bases stayed unmatched. This CDR3 has 15 residues. CDR1 is SGHDT and CDR2 is YYEEEE in the germline V gene. The CDR3 protein is CASSYSGRAAGELFF. CDR3 nucleotides: TGTGCCAGCAGTTATAGCGGGAGGGCCGCCGGGGAGCTGTTTTTT.

V is TRBV10-3 and J is TRBJ2-1; 7 bases align to TRBD1. This CDR3 contains 14 residues. Trimming removed 6 bases from V and 4 bases from J; junction bases left unmatched: 6. Germline CDR1 ENHRY, CDR2 SYGVKD. CDR3 amino acids: CAISMGQQYNEQFF. CDR3 nucleotides: TGTGCCATCAGCATGGGACAGCAATACAATGAGCAGTTCTTC.

The chain uses TRBV7-6 and TRBJ2-7; no definite D call. The CDR3 is made up of 15 amino acids. The V and J ends lost 1 base and 4 bases respectively, with 14 bases between them. Germline lookup yields CDR1 SGHVS and CDR2 FNYEAQ. Here the CDR3 reads CASSLEYAGRYEQYF. In DNA form, the CDR3 reads TGTGCCAGCAGCTTAGAGTATGCAGGCCGTTACGAGCAGTACTTC. Filled out from reference TRBV7-6 and TRBJ2-7, the complete variable domain reads GAGVSQSPRYKVTKRGQDVALRCDPISGHVSLYWYRQALGQGPEFLTYFNYEAQQDKSGLPNDRFSAERPEGSISTLTIQRTEQRDSAMYRCASSLEYAGRYEQYFGPGTRLTVT.

V usage is TRBV30 and J usage is TRBJ1-1; the D is unclear. The germline CDR1 and CDR2 sequences are GTSNPN and SVGIG (reference sequence). V gave up 4 bases and J gave up 0 bases, with 12 bases separating them. The CDR3 totals 14 residues. The CDR3 region has the DNA TGTGCCTGGAAGAGGGAACAATTGAACACTGAAGCTTTCTTT. Protein sequence: CAWKREQLNTEAFF.

The rearrangement joins TRBV10-3 to TRBJ1-2, with D hard to call. Trimming cost V 5 bases and J 6 bases, with 13 bases left between them. The CDR3 is made up of 13 amino acids. CDR1 and CDR2 from the germline V gene are ENHRY and SYGVKD. The CDR3 protein is CAISRDTSNGYTF. As DNA, the CDR3 is TGTGCCATCAGTCGAGACACTTCCAATGGCTACACCTTC.

This rearrangement joins TRBV2 to TRBJ1-2; D might be TRBD1 (5 bases). Germline V lookup: CDR1 SNHLY, CDR2 FYNNEI. The CDR3 covers 14 residues. V lost 6 bases to trimming and J lost 3 bases, with 14 bases between them. The CDR3 reads CASRGRGYDYGYTF. CDR3 nucleotide sequence: TGTGCCAGCAGGGGGCGGGGCTACGACTATGGCTACACCTTC.

A single count supports this clone. The CDR3 DNA reads as TGTGCCAGCAGCTTACCGGGACAGGGAAGATTGCAGTACTTC. The encoded protein is CASSLPGQGRLQYF. V gene TRBV7-2 combines with J gene TRBJ2-7, with TRBD1 identical over 9 bases. Germline CDR1 and CDR2: SGHTA and FQGNSA. V was pared by 2 bases and J by 9 bases, with 8 bases of the junction left unmatched. The CDR3 runs to 14 residues.